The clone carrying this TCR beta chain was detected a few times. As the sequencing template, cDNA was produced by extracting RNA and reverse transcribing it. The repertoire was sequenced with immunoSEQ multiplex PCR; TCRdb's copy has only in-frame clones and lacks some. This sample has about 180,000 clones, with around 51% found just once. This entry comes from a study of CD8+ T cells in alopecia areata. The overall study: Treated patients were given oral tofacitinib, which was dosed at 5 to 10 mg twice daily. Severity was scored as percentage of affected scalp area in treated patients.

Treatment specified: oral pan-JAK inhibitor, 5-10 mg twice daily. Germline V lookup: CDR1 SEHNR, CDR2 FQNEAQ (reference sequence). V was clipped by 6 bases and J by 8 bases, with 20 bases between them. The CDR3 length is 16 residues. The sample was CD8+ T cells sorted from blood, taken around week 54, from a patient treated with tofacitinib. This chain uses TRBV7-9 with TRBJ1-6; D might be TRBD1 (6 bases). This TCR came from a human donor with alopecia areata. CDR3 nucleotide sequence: TGTGCCAGCAGTGACGCCACAGGGTTGGGGGATTCACCCCTCCACTTT. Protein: CASSDATGLGDSPLHF.